The present T cell receptor (beta chain) was sequenced within a study of cytomegalovirus exposure and HLA in healthy donors. A multiplex PCR was run with 60 Vbeta primers and 13 Jbeta primers. Data came from immunoSEQ multiplex PCR; TCRdb stores just in-frame clones and leaves some out. The sample has hundreds of thousands of clones, almost 85% seen once. The sample was PBMCs. The sequence came from a middle-aged woman in good health and CMV-seronegative.

The CDR3 nucleotides are TGTGCCAGCAGTGAGGGAAGGGTAGGGGGAAATTCACCCCTCCACTTT. Protein sequence: CASSEGRVGGNSPLHF. J is TRBJ1-6 and V is TRBV2; weak D call: TRBD1 (6 bases). This CDR3 contains 16 residues. CDR1 SNHLY and CDR2 FYNNEI come from the germline V gene. Trimming stripped 3 bases from V and 7 bases from J, with 16 bases between.